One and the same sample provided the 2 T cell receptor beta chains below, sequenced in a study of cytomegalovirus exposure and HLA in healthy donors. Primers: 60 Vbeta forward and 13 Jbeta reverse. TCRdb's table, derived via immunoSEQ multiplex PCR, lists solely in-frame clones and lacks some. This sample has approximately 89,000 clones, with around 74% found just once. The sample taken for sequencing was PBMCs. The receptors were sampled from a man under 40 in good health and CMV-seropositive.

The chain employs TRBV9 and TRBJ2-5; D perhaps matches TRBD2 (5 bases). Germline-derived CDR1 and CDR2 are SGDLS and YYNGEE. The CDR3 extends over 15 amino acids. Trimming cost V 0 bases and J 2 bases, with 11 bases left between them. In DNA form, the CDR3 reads TGTGCCAGCAGCGTAGTGACCGGGAATCAAGAGACCCAGTACTTC. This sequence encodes CASSVVTGNQETQYF.

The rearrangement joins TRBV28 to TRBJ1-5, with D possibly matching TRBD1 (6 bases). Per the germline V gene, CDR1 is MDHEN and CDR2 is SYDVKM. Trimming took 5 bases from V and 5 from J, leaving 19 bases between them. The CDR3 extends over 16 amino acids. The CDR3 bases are TGTGCCAGCAGTACCCTAGGCAGGGGACGAGATCAGCCCCAGCATTTT. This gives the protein CASSTLGRGRDQPQHF.